The source of this T cell receptor beta chain is a study of cytomegalovirus exposure and HLA in healthy donors. The study's findings and limits: HLA allele associations emerged for about 16,000 TCR beta sequences in a later analysis, at 0.05 false discovery rate. CMV antigen specificity of a few CMV-associated chains was confirmed in vitro. It was reported that TCR beta sequences correctly inferred the HLA-A and HLA-B alleles for most subjects. Later on, an analysis showed TCR association rates differing by HLA locus, with DRB1 the most and HLA-C the fewest.

PCR used 60 Vbeta primers and 13 Jbeta primers. The protocol was immunoSEQ multiplex PCR, while the TCRdb copy is restricted to in-frame clones and leaves out a portion. This sample has around 150,000 clones, with 85% found just once. The germline gives CDR1 SGHTA, CDR2 FQGTGA. The length of the CDR3 is 13 residues. As concerns this clone: Its target is not known. At one end the junction does not follow the germline gene, possibly because of a read error. The sample has other DNA sequences that encode this CDR3 too.

Sequencing was done on a sample of PBMCs. The V gene is TRBV7-3, the J gene TRBJ2-1; no definite D call. The source of this sequence is a man between 18 and 35 years old in good health and CMV-seropositive. The chain's CDR3 is CASSLTGDNEQFF. DNA of the CDR3: TGCGCCAGCAGCTTAACGGGCGACAATGAGCAGTTCTTC.